The 2 T cell receptor beta chains in this list originate from one sample, sequenced in a study of OX40 agonist ivuxolimab in advanced cancers. Libraries were prepared by immunoSEQ multiplex PCR; TCRdb keeps only in-frame clonotypes and omits some of them. Among about 100,000 clones, 90% were seen once, and the ten largest hold under 0.4%. The sequences come from CD4+ or CD8+ T cells sorted from blood, collected in a trial of the OX40 agonist ivuxolimab. These receptors all stem from an adult with an advanced solid tumor such as melanoma, head and neck, liver or kidney cancer.

This clone occurred once. The chain combines TRBV10-1 with TRBJ2-2, with TRBD2 as a possible D gene (6 bases). The CDR3 is 16 residues long. Per the germline V gene, CDR1 is WNHNN and CDR2 is SYGVQD (reference sequence). Trimming stripped 1 base from V and 1 base from J, with 10 bases between. CDR3 sequence: CASSEFTGLNTGELFF. The DNA for the CDR3 is TGCGCCAGCAGTGAGTTTACGGGACTGAACACCGGGGAGCTGTTTTTT.

This clone was seen a single time. V is TRBV7-9 and J is TRBJ1-3; TRBD1 agrees at 9 bases. CDR3 length: 15 residues. V was pared by 5 bases and J by 4 bases, with 6 bases of the junction left unmatched. Germline V lookup: CDR1 SEHNR, CDR2 FQNEAQ (reference sequence). CDR3 in amino acids: CASSRRTGVGNTIYF. The CDR3 DNA follows: TGTGCCAGCAGCCGACGGACAGGGGTCGGAAACACCATATATTTT.